This TCR beta chain was obtained from a study of cytomegalovirus exposure and HLA in healthy donors. Primers: 60 Vbeta forward and 13 Jbeta reverse. Only in-frame clones appear in the TCRdb table, and some are missing; sequencing was by immunoSEQ multiplex PCR. The data show more than 75,000 clones, with 70% to 80% seen just once and roughly 9% held by the top ten. The TCR originated in a man aged 35 to 55 in good health and CMV-seropositive. The sequenced sample was PBMCs.

The CDR3 nucleotides are TGTGCCAGCAGCGCCTACCGGGACTCTTCCTACGAGCAGTACTTC. Translation: CASSAYRDSSYEQYF. V and J are TRBV9 and TRBJ2-7; tentative D call: TRBD2 (6 bases). Germline V gene lookup returns CDR1 SGDLS and CDR2 YYNGEE. Trimming took off 3 bases at V and 1 base at J, with 14 bases between the two ends. The CDR3 consists of 15 residues.